Presented here are 12 T cell receptor beta chains from one specimen sequenced in a study of cytomegalovirus exposure and HLA in healthy donors. The PCR was carried out with 60 Vbeta primers and 13 Jbeta primers. Profiling relied on immunoSEQ multiplex PCR, and the TCRdb table lists in-frame clones only, not all of them. The repertoire consists of some 130,000 clones, with roughly 70% occurring once and the leading ten covering less than 4.5%. Sequenced input: PBMCs. Every receptor here comes from a man aged 50-59 years in good health and CMV-seropositive.

A few counts support this clone. J is TRBJ1-1 and V is TRBV28; TRBD1 matches at 7 bases. Germline V gene data show CDR1 as MDHEN and CDR2 as SYDVKM. V shed 3 bases and J 1 base; nucleotides not matched to a gene: 5. The CDR3 covers 15 residues. The CDR3 region is CASSFLDRQNTEAFF. The CDR3 nucleotides are TGTGCCAGCAGTTTCCTGGACAGGCAGAACACTGAAGCTTTCTTT.

The chain joins TRBV4-2 to TRBJ2-3; 8 bases fit TRBD2. Per the germline V gene, CDR1 is LGHNA and CDR2 is YNFKEQ. The CDR3 totals 16 residues. V lost 0 bases, J lost 6 bases, and 8 bases stayed unmatched. DNA of the CDR3: TGTGCCAGCAGCCAAGATCCCGGGGGGGCAGCGGATACGCAGTATTTT. Its protein product is CASSQDPGGAADTQYF.

J is TRBJ1-6 and V is TRBV7-2; 7 bases are a match to TRBD1. The CDR3 length is 16 residues. V dropped 5 bases and J dropped 3; count of bases not matched to a gene: 7. CDR1 is SGHTA, CDR2 FQGNSA, per germline. This CDR3 reads CASSRDSTNYNSPLHF. The CDR3 DNA sequence: TGTGCCAGCAGCCGGGACAGCACTAACTATAATTCACCCCTCCACTTT.

Concerning this clone: At the DNA level, this CDR3 is encoded by other sequences in the same sample as well. V usage is TRBV13 and J usage is TRBJ2-1; D remains ambiguous. V lost 0 bases and J lost 7, with 4 bases in between. Germline values: CDR1 PRHDT, CDR2 FYEKMQ (reference sequence). CDR3 length: 12 residues. CDR3 DNA: TGTGCCAGCAGCTTAGGGAGGAATGAGCAGTTCTTC. Translating it yields CASSLGRNEQFF.

The chain has TRBV5-1 and TRBJ2-3, with TRBD2 matching 11 bases. The J segment lost 2 bases and the V segment lost 4 bases, leaving 6 bases of the junction unmatched. CDR1 and CDR2 from the germline V gene are SGHRS and YFSETQ. The CDR3 has 16 residues. CDR3: CASSLGTSGHTDTQYF. The CDR3 DNA sequence: TGCGCCAGCAGCCTCGGGACTAGCGGACACACAGATACGCAGTATTTT.

The rearrangement joins TRBV6-5 to TRBJ2-3, with D possibly matching TRBD2 (5 bases). This CDR3 contains 14 residues. Germline assignment: CDR1 MNHEY and CDR2 SVGAGI. V lost 5 bases and J lost 2, with 11 bases in between. CDR3: CASSALADTDTQYF. For the CDR3, the DNA is TGTGCCAGCAGTGCCCTAGCCGACACAGATACGCAGTATTTT.

The chain is built from TRBV5-1 and TRBJ1-1; D gene ambiguous. Trimming pared 4 bases from V and 4 bases from J, leaving 14 bases between. CDR3 length: 14 residues. The germline V gene encodes CDR1 SGHRS and CDR2 YFSETQ. The CDR3 DNA reads TGCGCCAGCAGCCCTTCCGTACAGCCCACTGAAGCTTTCTTT. It is translated as CASSPSVQPTEAFF. The whole variable domain, filled in from reference TRBV5-1 and TRBJ1-1, reads KAGVTQTPRYLIKTRGQQVTLSCSPISGHRSVSWYQQTPGQGLQFLFEYFSETQRNKGNFPGRFSGRQFSNSRSEMNVSTLELGDSALYLCASSPSVQPTEAFFGQGTRLTVV.

This chain uses TRBV7-2 with TRBJ2-5; 9 nucleotides match TRBD1. This CDR3 has 15 amino acids. J was trimmed by 2 bases and V by 7 bases; bases with no gene match: 8. Per germline, CDR1 SGHTA and CDR2 FQGNSA. DNA of the CDR3: TGTGCCAGCACCCGGTGGGGGACAGGGCAAGAGACCCAGTACTTC. Its translation: CASTRWGTGQETQYF.

The V gene is TRBV27, the J gene TRBJ1-3; D is ambiguous. CDR1 and CDR2 from the germline V gene are MNHEY and SMNVEV (reference sequence). The V end was cut by 7 bases, the J end by 4 bases, with 17 bases between. There are 15 residues in the CDR3. For the CDR3, the DNA is TGTGCCAGCACCCTACCTTATGGGCCGGGAAACACCATATATTTT. Protein product: CASTLPYGPGNTIYF.

The V gene is TRBV5-6, the J gene TRBJ2-3; 10 bases map to TRBD2. The V segment lost 1 base and the J segment 2 bases; nucleotides outside the gene matches: 4. CDR3 size: 16 residues. The germline CDR1 and CDR2 sequences are SGHDT and YYEEEE. The CDR3 reads CASSLTSGEFTDTQYF. CDR3 DNA: TGTGCCAGCAGCTTGACTAGCGGGGAGTTCACAGATACGCAGTATTTT.

The genes are TRBV7-2 and TRBJ1-1, with 9 positions matching TRBD1. Germline V gene sequence: CDR1 SGHTA, CDR2 FQGNSA. Losses at the gene ends were 5 bases for V and 4 bases for J; bases not matched to a gene: 8. The CDR3 has 15 residues. The CDR3 DNA follows: TGTGCCAGCAGCAGTAAGACAGGGGGATTCACTGAAGCTTTCTTT. Protein product: CASSSKTGGFTEAFF.

This clone turned up a few times. The chain uses TRBV14 and TRBJ2-7; no definite D call. The CDR3 is 15 residues long. Germline V lookup: CDR1 SGHDN, CDR2 FVKESK. V lost 4 bases and J lost 1, with 14 bases in between. CDR3 loop: CASSLEARLSYEQYF. CDR3 in DNA: TGTGCCAGCAGCCTTGAGGCACGGCTATCCTACGAGCAGTACTTC.